A single sample gave rise to the 26 T cell receptor beta chains below, sequenced in a study of blood T cell repertoires in COVID-19. The assay was immunoSEQ multiplex PCR, and TCRdb's table has in-frame clones only and misses some. The table includes 200,000 to 250,000 clones, roughly 88% detected once. The sample was PBMCs or T cells enriched from blood (not recorded which). Receptors originate from a woman aged 50 to 60 with acute COVID-19.

CDR3 in amino acids: CASNSQGGLTGELFF. In DNA form, the CDR3 reads TGTGCCAGCAATTCACAGGGTGGGCTTACCGGGGAGCTGTTTTTT. J is TRBJ2-2 and V is TRBV7-9; D perhaps matches TRBD1 (6 bases). CDR1 and CDR2 (germline): SEHNR, FQNEAQ (reference sequence). CDR3 length: 15 amino acids. V was cut by 7 bases and J by 5 bases, with 17 bases left in between.

The CDR3 nucleotides are TGTGCCAGCTCACCGGATACAGCCATGAACACTGAAGCTTTCTTT. This codes for CASSPDTAMNTEAFF. The chain recombines TRBV18 with TRBJ1-1; D is undetermined. Trimming removed 3 bases at V and 0 bases at J, with 11 bases between. CDR1 and CDR2 (germline): KGHSH, LQKENI. The CDR3 is 15 amino acids.

Worth noting for this clone: A read error may produce the germline difference seen at one junction end. The J gene is TRBJ2-2, the V gene TRBV4-2; 9 bases fit TRBD1. Germline CDR1 is LGHNA and CDR2 is YNFKEQ. This CDR3 has 16 residues. The CDR3 region has the DNA TGTGCCAGCAGGCAAACCGGGACAGGGAACCCCGGGGAGCTGTTTTTT. Protein sequence: CASRQTGTGNPGELFF.

The rearrangement uses TRBV5-1 and TRBJ2-3, with D possibly being TRBD1 (6 bases). CDR1 and CDR2 (germline): SGHRS, YFSETQ. The CDR3 contains 14 residues. Trimming pared 4 bases from V and 0 bases from J, leaving 9 bases between. This CDR3 reads CASSQGISTDTQYF. The DNA for the CDR3 is TGCGCCAGCAGCCAGGGGATTAGCACAGATACGCAGTATTTT.

V and J are TRBV29-1 and TRBJ2-2; D ambiguous. Trimming cost V 6 bases and J 1 base, with 9 bases left between them. Germline V CDR1 and CDR2: SQVTM, ANQGSEA. The CDR3 loop spans 13 amino acids. The CDR3 is CSVWPRNTGELFF. Written as DNA, the CDR3 is TGCAGCGTCTGGCCTCGGAACACCGGGGAGCTGTTTTTT.

This clone has just one count. This sequence joins TRBV27 and TRBJ2-7; D gene unclear. The CDR3 contains 14 residues. V was clipped by 6 bases and J by 3 bases, with 15 bases between them. CDR1 MNHEY and CDR2 SMNVEV come from the germline V gene (reference sequence). In DNA form, the CDR3 reads TGTGCCAGCAGGGTTGGTGGCCCTAGCTACGAGCAGTACTTC. Translation gives CASRVGGPSYEQYF.

The chain recombines TRBV3-1 (or the pseudogene TRBV3-2) with TRBJ2-3, with 8 positions matching TRBD2. CDR1 is LGHDT, CDR2 YNNKEL, per germline (reference sequence). The CDR3 loop spans 18 amino acids. J was trimmed by 5 bases and V by 2 bases; bases with no gene match: 15. CDR3 residues: CASSQNGGGREVGDTQYF. DNA for the CDR3: TGTGCCAGCAGCCAAAATGGTGGTGGGCGGGAGGTAGGAGATACGCAGTATTTT.

This clone was seen just once. The V and J genes are TRBV19 and TRBJ2-3, with D possibly matching TRBD2 (5 bases). The CDR3 has 14 amino acids. Germline CDR1 is LNHDA and CDR2 is SQIVND (reference sequence). Trimming cost V 3 bases and J 6 bases, with 13 bases left between them. The CDR3 reads CASSIGEPGDTQYF. CDR3 DNA sequence: TGTGCCAGTAGTATCGGGGAGCCCGGGGATACGCAGTATTTT.

The CDR3 reads CASSAGTGPSTDTQYF. DNA for the CDR3: TGCGCCAGCAGCGCGGGGACGGGCCCATCCACAGATACGCAGTATTTT. This chain connects TRBV5-1 to TRBJ2-3, with D possibly being TRBD2 (6 bases). In germline, CDR1 is SGHRS, CDR2 YFSETQ. Deletions cut 4 bases from V and 2 bases from J, with 17 bases between. The CDR3 is 16 residues long.

The chain uses TRBV5-1 and TRBJ2-1; TRBD2 aligns across 7 bases. The V gene's germline CDR1 is SGHRS and CDR2 YFSETQ. The CDR3 sequence is 13 residues long. V lost 2 bases to trimming and J lost 6 bases; unmatched junction nucleotides: 2. CDR3 coding DNA: TGCGCCAGCAGCTTAGGCGGGAGCAATGAGCAGTTCTTC. Amino acid sequence: CASSLGGSNEQFF.

V usage is TRBV6-5 and J usage is TRBJ2-1; 9 positions match TRBD2. Germline CDR1 MNHEY, CDR2 SVGAGI. This CDR3 spans 15 amino acids. With 5 bases clipped from V and 5 bases from J, the junction kept 7 bases outside the gene matches. CDR3 region: CASSPPTSGHNEQFF. CDR3 DNA: TGTGCCAGCAGTCCCCCGACTAGCGGCCACAATGAGCAGTTCTTC.

CDR3 DNA: TGTGCCAGCAGTTGGATGTTCGTGACACGGAATTCCTACGAGCAGTACTTC. Protein: CASSWMFVTRNSYEQYF. V is TRBV28 and J is TRBJ2-7; D is unclear. CDR3 size: 17 residues. Germline V lookup: CDR1 MDHEN, CDR2 SYDVKM. V was cut by 4 bases and J by 1 base, with 20 bases left in between.

J is TRBJ2-7 and V is TRBV18; 9 bases match TRBD2. Germline V CDR1 and CDR2: KGHSH, LQKENI. The CDR3 is 16 amino acids. V lost 1 base, J lost 0 bases, and 4 bases stayed unmatched. CDR3 sequence reads: CASSPQNSGSSYEQYF. The CDR3 DNA reads as TGTGCCAGCTCACCACAGAATAGCGGGAGCTCCTACGAGCAGTACTTC.

The chain uses TRBV18 and TRBJ2-1, with D perhaps matching TRBD2 (5 bases). Germline V gives CDR1 KGHSH, CDR2 LQKENI. Trimming took off 3 bases at V and 2 bases at J, with 14 bases between the two ends. This CDR3 has 16 residues. The CDR3 DNA follows: TGTGCCAGCTCACCCGCTAGCCCACAAACCTACAATGAGCAGTTCTTC. This gives the protein CASSPASPQTYNEQFF.

The chain recombines TRBV12-3 or TRBV12-4 with TRBJ2-2; D ambiguous. This CDR3 has 11 residues. The V and J ends lost 5 bases and 7 bases respectively, with 5 bases between them. CDR3 DNA: TGTGCCAGCAGTCCTTACGGGGAGCTGTTTTTT. It codes for CASSPYGELFF.

The chain couples TRBV10-3 to TRBJ2-3, with D perhaps TRBD1 (5 bases). This CDR3 has 13 amino acids. Trimming pared 8 bases from V and 2 bases from J, leaving 11 bases between. Germline lookup yields CDR1 ENHRY and CDR2 SYGVKD. The CDR3 sequence: CAISQGYTDTQYF. DNA of the CDR3: TGTGCCATCTCGCAGGGCTACACAGATACGCAGTATTTT.

The chain links TRBV4-1 to TRBJ2-7; D is possibly TRBD1 (5 bases). The germline gives CDR1 MGHRA, CDR2 YSYEKL. This CDR3 region has 17 residues. V dropped 3 bases and J dropped 3 bases, with 21 bases sitting between them. The chain's CDR3 is CASSQVVAAGKSYEQYF. The CDR3 nucleotides are TGCGCCAGCAGCCAGGTCGTGGCGGCAGGGAAGAGCTACGAGCAGTACTTC.

V usage is TRBV4-1 and J usage is TRBJ1-1, with 7 bases aligning to TRBD1. The CDR3 totals 16 residues. Germline CDR1 reads MGHRA; CDR2 reads YSYEKL. The V and J ends lost 2 bases and 5 bases, in that order; junction bases with no gene match: 11. In DNA, the CDR3 is TGCGCCAGCAGCCAACCCCTGGAGGGGGCAGGGACTGAAGCTTTCTTT. It yields the protein CASSQPLEGAGTEAFF.

This clone was seen only once. The chain has TRBV14 and TRBJ1-4; D might be TRBD1 (6 bases). The CDR3 length is 17 residues. V was shortened by 1 base and J by 0 bases, with 12 bases between the two germline ends. Germline V CDR1 and CDR2: SGHDN, FVKESK. CDR3 in DNA: TGTGCCAGCAGCCAAGGGCAGGGGCATACAACTAATGAAAAACTGTTTTTT. Translating gives CASSQGQGHTTNEKLFF.

This clone was picked up one time. This chain links TRBV9 with TRBJ1-1; no reliable D call. The CDR3 runs 16 residues. V lost 0 bases and J lost 0, with 12 bases in between. The V gene's germline CDR1 is SGDLS and CDR2 YYNGEE. CDR3 nucleotide sequence: TGTGCCAGCAGCGTAGCCCCACAGTTGATGAACACTGAAGCTTTCTTT. Amino acids: CASSVAPQLMNTEAFF. Full variable domain (outside the CDR3, taken from reference TRBV9 and TRBJ1-1): DSGVTQTPKHLITATGQRVTLRCSPRSGDLSVYWYQQSLDQGLQFLIQYYNGEERAKGNILERFSAQQFPDLHSELNLSSLELGDSALYFCASSVAPQLMNTEAFFGQGTRLTVV.

The genes are TRBV7-3 and TRBJ2-1; TRBD2 aligns across 9 bases. The V and J ends lost 5 bases and 10 bases, in that order; junction bases with no gene match: 9. Germline-derived CDR1 and CDR2 are SGHTA and FQGTGA. The CDR3 consists of 14 residues. CDR3 sequence reads: CASSPGTSPIEQFF. In nucleotides, the CDR3 is TGTGCCAGCAGCCCCGGGACTAGCCCGATAGAGCAGTTCTTC.

This chain links TRBV5-1 with TRBJ2-2; D is undetermined. In germline, CDR1 is SGHRS, CDR2 YFSETQ. The CDR3 has 15 amino acids. Trimming took 2 bases from V and 3 from J, leaving 11 bases between them. CDR3 DNA sequence: TGCGCCAGCAGCTTCTCAGGCATAGACACCGGGGAGCTGTTTTTT. It yields the protein CASSFSGIDTGELFF.

The chain is built from TRBV4-3 and TRBJ2-6; D remains unclear. This CDR3 spans 18 amino acids. Trimming pared 0 bases from V and 0 bases from J, leaving 12 bases between. Germline CDR1 LGHNA, CDR2 YSLEER. The CDR3 nucleotides read TGCGCCAGCAGCCAAGAGGGCTTACGTGGCTCTGGGGCCAACGTCCTGACTTTC. The encoded protein is CASSQEGLRGSGANVLTF.

The gene calls are TRBV24-1 and TRBJ2-3; TRBD2 matches at 9 bases. This CDR3 has 16 amino acids. The germline CDR1 and CDR2 sequences are KGHDR and SFDVKD. V trimming: 3 bases; J trimming: 5 bases; junction bases outside the gene matches: 8. CDR3 nucleotides: TGTGCCACCAGTGATCCCACTAGCGGGTGGGAAGATACGCAGTATTTT. Its translation is CATSDPTSGWEDTQYF.

This clone appeared once. V and J are TRBV28 and TRBJ2-1, with TRBD1 identical over 7 bases. The CDR3 totals 16 residues. Germline-derived CDR1 and CDR2 are MDHEN and SYDVKM. V was pared by 6 bases and J by 6 bases, with 14 bases of the junction left unmatched. The CDR3 is CASRTGSVLEANEQFF. CDR3 bases: TGTGCCAGCAGGACAGGGTCGGTACTGGAGGCCAATGAGCAGTTCTTC.

The CDR3 region is CASSLEGARTDTQYF. The DNA for the CDR3 is TGTGCCAGCAGCTTAGAGGGAGCTCGGACAGATACGCAGTATTTT. The chain has TRBV7-2 and TRBJ2-3; perhaps TRBD2 as D (5 bases). CDR1 and CDR2 (germline): SGHTA, FQGNSA. V was pared by 1 base and J by 3 bases, with 11 bases between. The CDR3 loop spans 15 amino acids.